The rows below give T cell receptor beta chains drawn from one sample of a study of blood T cell repertoires in COVID-19. The data were produced by immunoSEQ multiplex PCR, yet TCRdb's version contains in-frame clones alone and is incomplete. The sample shows 270,000 or so clones, more than 80% of them seen only once. Sequencing was carried out using peripheral blood. Receptor source: a woman in her twenties or thirties with active or convalescent COVID-19. Both conserved end residues are part of each CDR3. Fields, in order: V gene, J gene, clone size, D gene, CDR3 DNA, CDR3 protein. D genes are given only for firm matches. Not every row has a clone size; where given, it reads once, few, many or a size class.

v_gene: TRBV19; j_gene: TRBJ1-1; abundance: -; d_gene: -; CDR3nt: TGTGCCAGTAGTATGTCAGGGGTAACCACTGAAGCTTTCTTT; CDR3aa: CASSMSGVTTEAFF
v_gene: TRBV7-8; j_gene: TRBJ1-4; abundance: -; d_gene: -; CDR3nt: TGTGCCAGCAGCTTACAGGGGACTGAAAAACTGTTTTTT; CDR3aa: CASSLQGTEKLFF
v_gene: TRBV30; j_gene: TRBJ2-7; abundance: once; d_gene: -; CDR3nt: TGTGCCTGGAGTGTACAGGCCGTGTATAGGGAAGTAGGCGAGCAGTACTTC; CDR3aa: CAWSVQAVYREVGEQYF
v_gene: TRBV7-9; j_gene: TRBJ1-3; abundance: -; d_gene: -; CDR3nt: TGTGCCAGCAGCCTCCATTCAGGGGCACGGGGCTCTGGAAACACCATATATTTT; CDR3aa: CASSLHSGARGSGNTIYF
v_gene: TRBV4-3; j_gene: TRBJ1-2; abundance: -; d_gene: -; CDR3nt: TGCGCCAGCAGCCAAGAGGCCAGGGTTTATGGCTACACCTTC; CDR3aa: CASSQEARVYGYTF
v_gene: TRBV2; j_gene: TRBJ1-2; abundance: -; d_gene: -; CDR3nt: TGTGCCAGCAGCCAGGGGAAAGGCTACACCTTC; CDR3aa: CASSQGKGYTF
v_gene: TRBV7-9; j_gene: TRBJ2-2; abundance: -; d_gene: TRBD1; CDR3nt: TGTGCCAGCAGCCAGGGACAGGGGGCCGGGGAGCTGTTTTTT; CDR3aa: CASSQGQGAGELFF
v_gene: TRBV5-1; j_gene: TRBJ2-3; abundance: -; d_gene: TRBD2; CDR3nt: TGCGCCAGCCAAATAGCGGGGGGGAGCACAGATACGCAGTATTTT; CDR3aa: CASQIAGGSTDTQYF
v_gene: TRBV7-3; j_gene: TRBJ2-7; abundance: -; d_gene: TRBD1; CDR3nt: TGTGCCAGCAGCTCGGACAGGGGCAAGCAGTACTTC; CDR3aa: CASSSDRGKQYF
v_gene: TRBV4-2; j_gene: TRBJ2-1; abundance: -; d_gene: TRBD2; CDR3nt: TGTGCCAGCAGCCCTAGGGCTAGCGGGGGAGGATACAATGAGCAGTTCTTC; CDR3aa: CASSPRASGGGYNEQFF
v_gene: TRBV19; j_gene: TRBJ1-1; abundance: -; d_gene: -; CDR3nt: TGTGCCAGTAGTTCTCGGCGGGGCACTGAAGCTTTCTTT; CDR3aa: CASSSRRGTEAFF
v_gene: TRBV24-1; j_gene: TRBJ2-1; abundance: -; d_gene: TRBD2; CDR3nt: TGTGCCACCAGTGATAGCGGGGGGATAATCAATGAGCAGTTCTTC; CDR3aa: CATSDSGGIINEQFF
v_gene: TRBV7-9; j_gene: TRBJ2-7; abundance: -; d_gene: -; CDR3nt: TGTGCCAGCAGCTCGACTCGACGGGGATCCTACGAGCAGTACTTC; CDR3aa: CASSSTRRGSYEQYF
v_gene: TRBV10-3; j_gene: TRBJ2-3; abundance: -; d_gene: -; CDR3nt: TGTGCCATCAGTGTAGGGACTAGCACAGATACGCAGTATTTT; CDR3aa: CAISVGTSTDTQYF
v_gene: TRBV7-2; j_gene: TRBJ2-3; abundance: -; d_gene: TRBD2; CDR3nt: TGTGCCAGCAGCCCGAGCGGGGCCCGAGATACGCAGTATTTT; CDR3aa: CASSPSGARDTQYF
v_gene: TRBV27; j_gene: TRBJ1-2; abundance: -; d_gene: TRBD1; CDR3nt: TGTGCCAGCAGTTACCAAGGACAGGGGGACTATGGCTACACCTTC; CDR3aa: CASSYQGQGDYGYTF
v_gene: TRBV20-1; j_gene: TRBJ2-1; abundance: -; d_gene: -; CDR3nt: TGCAGTGCTGCGGACTACAATGAGCAGTTCTTC; CDR3aa: CSAADYNEQFF
v_gene: TRBV18; j_gene: TRBJ1-6; abundance: -; d_gene: -; CDR3nt: TGTGCCAGCTCATCGTTATCGGAGAGTTCACCCCTCCACTTT; CDR3aa: CASSSLSESSPLHF
v_gene: TRBV19; j_gene: TRBJ2-3; abundance: -; d_gene: -; CDR3nt: TGTGCCAGTAGTTACAGGGTTGCAGATACGCAGTATTTT; CDR3aa: CASSYRVADTQYF
v_gene: TRBV5-8; j_gene: TRBJ1-5; abundance: -; d_gene: -; CDR3nt: TGTGCCAGCACCCACTTGATCAATCAGCCCCAGCATTTT; CDR3aa: CASTHLINQPQHF
v_gene: TRBV16; j_gene: TRBJ1-2; abundance: -; d_gene: TRBD1; CDR3nt: TGTGCCAGCAGCCACCGGAGGGGACAGGGATCCTCGGCAGCCGGCTACACCTTC; CDR3aa: CASSHRRGQGSSAAGYTF
v_gene: TRBV28; j_gene: TRBJ1-2; abundance: few; d_gene: -; CDR3nt: TGTGCCAGCAGTCCTGACAGTTCGTATGGCTACACCTTC; CDR3aa: CASSPDSSYGYTF
v_gene: TRBV5-5; j_gene: TRBJ1-1; abundance: -; d_gene: TRBD1; CDR3nt: TGTGCCAGCAGCTGGGGACAGCTGAACACTGAAGCTTTCTTT; CDR3aa: CASSWGQLNTEAFF
v_gene: TRBV9; j_gene: TRBJ1-4; abundance: -; d_gene: TRBD1; CDR3nt: TGTGCCAGCAGCGTAGACGACAGGGGGGTGAGAGAAAAACTGTTTTTT; CDR3aa: CASSVDDRGVREKLFF
v_gene: TRBV7-2; j_gene: TRBJ1-4; abundance: -; d_gene: -; CDR3nt: TGTGCCAGCAGCTTTTGGGGGGGGGCTGGCGGAAAACTGTTTTTT; CDR3aa: CASSFWGGAGGKLFF
v_gene: TRBV3-1/TRBV3-2; j_gene: TRBJ1-1; abundance: -; d_gene: TRBD1; CDR3nt: TGTGCCAGCAGAACTAGACAGGGGCCCTGGACTGAAGCTTTCTTT; CDR3aa: CASRTRQGPWTEAFF
v_gene: TRBV30; j_gene: TRBJ1-2; abundance: -; d_gene: -; CDR3nt: TGTGCCTGGTCCTACAGTATCTATGGCTACACCTTC; CDR3aa: CAWSYSIYGYTF
v_gene: TRBV30; j_gene: TRBJ2-7; abundance: -; d_gene: TRBD2; CDR3nt: TGTGCCTGGAGTGGTGGGAGGGTCTACGAGCAGTACTTC; CDR3aa: CAWSGGRVYEQYF
v_gene: TRBV3-1/TRBV3-2; j_gene: TRBJ2-2; abundance: -; d_gene: TRBD1; CDR3nt: TGTGCCAGCAGCCAAGATGGGACAGGGGCGGTCGCCGGGGAGCTGTTTTTT; CDR3aa: CASSQDGTGAVAGELFF
v_gene: TRBV5-1; j_gene: TRBJ1-1; abundance: -; d_gene: -; CDR3nt: TGCGCCAGCAGCATTAACCCCGGGACACACACTGAAGCTTTCTTT; CDR3aa: CASSINPGTHTEAFF
v_gene: TRBV25-1; j_gene: TRBJ2-1; abundance: -; d_gene: TRBD2; CDR3nt: TGTGCTGCGGGGGAGCCCTACAATGAGCAGTTCTTC; CDR3aa: CAAGEPYNEQFF
v_gene: TRBV19; j_gene: TRBJ2-2; abundance: once; d_gene: -; CDR3nt: TGTGCCAGTACCTTTTTCGACAGCGGGGAGCTGTTTTTT; CDR3aa: CASTFFDSGELFF
v_gene: TRBV6-5; j_gene: TRBJ2-5; abundance: -; d_gene: TRBD2; CDR3nt: TGTGCCAGCAGTTACGGAGGGACTAGCAAAGAGACCCAGTACTTC; CDR3aa: CASSYGGTSKETQYF
v_gene: TRBV5-1; j_gene: TRBJ2-1; abundance: -; d_gene: TRBD2; CDR3nt: TGCGCCAGCAGCCCGATCCTCGGGGGGGTTTACAATGAGCAGTTCTTC; CDR3aa: CASSPILGGVYNEQFF
v_gene: TRBV19; j_gene: TRBJ2-3; abundance: -; d_gene: -; CDR3nt: TGTGCCAGTAACTATCCAGCCGTCCACGCAGATACGCAGTATTTT; CDR3aa: CASNYPAVHADTQYF
v_gene: TRBV4-2; j_gene: TRBJ1-4; abundance: -; d_gene: TRBD1; CDR3nt: TGTGCCAGCAGCCAAGTTGAGATTCAGGGGGTGGGAAAACTGTTTTTT; CDR3aa: CASSQVEIQGVGKLFF